This record looks at one T cell receptor beta chain sequence and its context. In the authors' workflow: Nucleated cell number was recorded as an estimate derived from reference gene primer amplification. Sequencing used immunoSEQ multiplex PCR; TCRdb keeps in-frame clones, though not all of them. D and trimming come from the DNA, and the V and J calls and clone size come from that table. The repertoire holds a few hundred thousand clones, 86% seen once, with under 2% in the top ten. The data were taken from a study of blood T cell repertoires in COVID-19. On the study more broadly: Samples came from the United States, Italy and Spain, spanning acute and convalescent COVID-19. From T cells, B-cell-depleted T cells, or PBMCs came the material, which was cDNA or gDNA.

CDR1 SGHNT and CDR2 YYREEE come from the germline V gene (reference sequence). V shed 4 bases and J 7 bases; nucleotides not matched to a gene: 9. This CDR3 contains 15 residues. This TCR was recovered from a woman aged 50 to 60 with acute or convalescent COVID-19. Sequencing was carried out using peripheral blood. The chain combines TRBV5-4 with TRBJ2-2; 8 bases are shared with TRBD2. The CDR3 is CASSDRGGFNGELFF. The CDR3 DNA sequence: TGTGCCAGCAGCGACCGCGGGGGGTTTAACGGGGAGCTGTTTTTT.